The rows below give T cell receptor beta chains drawn from one sample of a study of blood T cell repertoires in COVID-19. Using immunoSEQ multiplex PCR, the repertoire was profiled, and TCRdb retains in-frame clones only, with some absent. The table has fewer than 200,000 clones, around 83% seen once. Sequencing was performed on PBMCs or T cells enriched from blood (not recorded which). The receptors come from a woman aged 45-65 years in a cohort exposed to, infected with or recovered from COVID-19 (not recorded which). CDR3s leave out the opening cysteine and the closing phenylalanine or tryptophan. A D gene is named only where the DNA matches it firmly.

v_call,d_call,cdr3_aa
TRBV28,TRBD1,ASSTDRASGNTIY
TRBV6-1,-,ASSDNRFNSPLH
TRBV6-1,TRBD1,ASSEGDSGPDTQY
TRBV28,TRBD2,ASSFLTGGPGEQY
TRBV7-9,-,ASSAVESDIQY
TRBV7-8,-,ASSLGGRIEQY
TRBV12-3/TRBV12-4,-,ASSGRQDTEAF
TRBV19,-,ASSIRAQGYNQPQH
TRBV11-2,TRBD2,ASSPGGLAVYNEQF
TRBV12-3/TRBV12-4,TRBD1,ASSLTGDGYT
TRBV28,TRBD1,ASDTSGGGNTIY
TRBV28,TRBD1,ASSLAGGSGYSGNTIY
TRBV4-1,-,ASSQAWGGQGVKQY
TRBV6-4,-,ASGPGVGEQF
TRBV6-6,TRBD1,ASSFAERGLRAEAF
TRBV5-1,-,ASSFGYGQHSYEQY
TRBV9,-,ASSASTKASLSSGNTIY
TRBV7-2,-,ASSLGAGVNSPLH
TRBV9,-,ASSVTQSTDTQY
TRBV28,-,ASRTETEAF
TRBV27,-,ASSHRTATNEKLF
TRBV3-1/TRBV3-2,-,ASSQGGRSGNTIY
TRBV3-1/TRBV3-2,TRBD1,ASSQGTGAFHQPQH
TRBV15,TRBD2,ATSRSPTSGSMDEQF
TRBV15,-,ATSRDSYGYT
TRBV28,-,ASRLTGLISRTEAF
TRBV7-8,-,ASSPNRGTEAF
TRBV7-2,TRBD2,ASSLVGSGDTDTQY
TRBV7-2,TRBD1,ASSLDRGNQPQH
TRBV29-1,TRBD1,SVDRITPGQGSGVGYT
TRBV7-2,-,ASSLQGSGETQY
TRBV6-5,TRBD2,ASSYSPLAGQETQY
TRBV18,-,ASSLQQENYGYT
TRBV20-1,-,SAPRGKQF
TRBV5-1,-,ASSFPGSETQY
TRBV29-1,-,SVRGAGGQETQY
TRBV10-2,-,ASSESGTLSSYEQY
TRBV2,-,ASKVAGTNTGELF
TRBV4-3,-,ASSQARDKEYGYT
TRBV7-2,-,ASSLVRDYQETQY
TRBV6-5,TRBD2,ASRKAGELFEQY
TRBV27,-,ASSFQAGGNEQF